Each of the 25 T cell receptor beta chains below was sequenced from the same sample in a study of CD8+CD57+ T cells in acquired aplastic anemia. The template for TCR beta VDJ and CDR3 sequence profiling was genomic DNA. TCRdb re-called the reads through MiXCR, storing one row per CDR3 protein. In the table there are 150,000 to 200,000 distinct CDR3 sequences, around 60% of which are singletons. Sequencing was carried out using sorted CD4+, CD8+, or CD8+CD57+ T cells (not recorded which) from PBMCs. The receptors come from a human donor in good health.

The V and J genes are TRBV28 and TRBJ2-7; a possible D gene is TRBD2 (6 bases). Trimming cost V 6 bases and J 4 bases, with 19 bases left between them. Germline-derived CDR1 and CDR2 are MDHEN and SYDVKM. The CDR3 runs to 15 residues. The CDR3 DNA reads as TGTGCCAGCAGGGGGGTCGGGACTCAAACATACGAGCAGTACTTC. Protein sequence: CASRGVGTQTYEQYF. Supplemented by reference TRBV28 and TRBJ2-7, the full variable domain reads DVKVTQSSRYLVKRTGEKVFLECVQDMDHENMFWYRQDPGLGLRLIYFSYDVKMKEKGDIPEGYSVSREKKERFSLILESASTNQTSMYLCASRGVGTQTYEQYFGPGTRLTVT.

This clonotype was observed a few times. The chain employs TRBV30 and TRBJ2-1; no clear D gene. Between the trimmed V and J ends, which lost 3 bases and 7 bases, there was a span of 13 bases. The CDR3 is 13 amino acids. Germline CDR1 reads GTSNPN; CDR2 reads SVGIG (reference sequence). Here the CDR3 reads CAWRTLMANEQFF. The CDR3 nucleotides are TGTGCCTGGAGAACTTTGATGGCGAATGAGCAGTTCTTC.

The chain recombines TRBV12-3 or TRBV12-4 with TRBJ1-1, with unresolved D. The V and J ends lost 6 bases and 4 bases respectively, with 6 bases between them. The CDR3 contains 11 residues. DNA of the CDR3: TGTGCCAGCAGCCGGACCACTGAAGCTTTCTTT. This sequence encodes CASSRTTEAFF.

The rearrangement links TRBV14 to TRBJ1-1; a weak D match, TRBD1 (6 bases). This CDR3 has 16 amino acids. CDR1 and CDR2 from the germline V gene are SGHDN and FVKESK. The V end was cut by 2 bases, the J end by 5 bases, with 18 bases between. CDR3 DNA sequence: TGTGCCAGCAGCCAATTAGAGTACAGGGCCGGTACTGAAGCTTTCTTT. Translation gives CASSQLEYRAGTEAFF.

The CDR3: CSARKPGQGNQPQHF. The CDR3 nucleotides read TGCAGTGCTAGGAAGCCGGGACAGGGAAATCAGCCCCAGCATTTT. The V and J genes are TRBV20-1 and TRBJ1-5; 9 nucleotides align to TRBD1. CDR3 length: 15 amino acids. V lost 3 bases and J lost 4; bases outside the gene matches: 7. CDR1 DFQATT and CDR2 SNEGSKA come from the germline V gene (reference sequence).

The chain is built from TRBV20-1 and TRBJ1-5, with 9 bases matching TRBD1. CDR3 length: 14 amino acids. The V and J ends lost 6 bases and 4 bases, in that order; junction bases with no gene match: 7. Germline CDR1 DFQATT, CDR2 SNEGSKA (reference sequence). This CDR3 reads CSASDRGFNQPQHF. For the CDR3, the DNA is TGCAGTGCCTCGGACAGGGGCTTTAATCAGCCCCAGCATTTT.

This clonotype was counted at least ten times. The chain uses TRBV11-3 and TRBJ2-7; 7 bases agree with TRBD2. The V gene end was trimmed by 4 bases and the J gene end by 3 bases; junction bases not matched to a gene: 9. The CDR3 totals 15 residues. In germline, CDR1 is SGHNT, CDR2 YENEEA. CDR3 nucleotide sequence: TGTGCCAGCAGCTCCCGAGGCGGGAGCTTCTACGAGCAGTACTTC. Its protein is CASSSRGGSFYEQYF. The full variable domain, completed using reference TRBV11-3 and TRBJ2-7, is EAGVVQSPRYKIIEKKQPVAFWCNPISGHNTLYWYLQNLGQGPELLIRYENEEAVDDSQLPKDRFSAERLKGVDSTLKIQPAELGDSAVYLCASSSRGGSFYEQYFGPGTRLTVT.

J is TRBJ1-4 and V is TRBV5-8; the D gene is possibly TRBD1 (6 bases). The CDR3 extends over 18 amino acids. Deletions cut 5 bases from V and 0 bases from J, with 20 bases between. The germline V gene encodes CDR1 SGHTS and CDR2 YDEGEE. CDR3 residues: CASRTGTRRIATNEKLFF. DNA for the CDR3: TGTGCCAGCAGGACCGGGACAAGGCGAATTGCAACTAATGAAAAACTGTTTTTT.

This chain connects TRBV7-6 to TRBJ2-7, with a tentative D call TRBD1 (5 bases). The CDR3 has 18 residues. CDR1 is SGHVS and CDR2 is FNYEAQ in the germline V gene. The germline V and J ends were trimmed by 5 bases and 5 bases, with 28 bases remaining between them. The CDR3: CASSQNPKSEGAFDEQYF. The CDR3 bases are TGTGCCAGCAGCCAAAACCCAAAGAGTGAAGGGGCGTTCGACGAGCAGTACTTC. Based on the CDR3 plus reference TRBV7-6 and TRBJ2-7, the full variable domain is GAGVSQSPRYKVTKRGQDVALRCDPISGHVSLYWYRQALGQGPEFLTYFNYEAQQDKSGLPNDRFSAERPEGSISTLTIQRTEQRDSAMYRCASSQNPKSEGAFDEQYFGPGTRLTVT.

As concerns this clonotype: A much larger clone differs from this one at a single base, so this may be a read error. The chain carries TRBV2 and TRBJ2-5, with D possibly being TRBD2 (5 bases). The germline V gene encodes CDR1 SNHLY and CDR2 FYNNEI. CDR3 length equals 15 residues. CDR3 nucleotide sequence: TGCGCCAGCAGCCCGTGGGGAGACCTCCAAGAGACCAAGTACTTC. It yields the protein CASSPWGDLQETKYF.

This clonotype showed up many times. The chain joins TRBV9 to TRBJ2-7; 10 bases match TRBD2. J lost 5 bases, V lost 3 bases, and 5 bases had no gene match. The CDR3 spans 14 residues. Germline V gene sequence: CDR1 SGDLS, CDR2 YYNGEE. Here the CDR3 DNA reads TGTGCCAGCAGCGGAGCGGGGGGGCGCGACGAGCAGTACTTC. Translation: CASSGAGGRDEQYF. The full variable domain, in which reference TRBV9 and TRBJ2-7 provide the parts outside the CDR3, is DSGVTQTPKHLITATGQRVTLRCSPRSGDLSVYWYQQSLDQGLQFLIQYYNGEERAKGNILERFSAQQFPDLHSELNLSSLELGDSALYFCASSGAGGRDEQYFGPGTRLTVT.

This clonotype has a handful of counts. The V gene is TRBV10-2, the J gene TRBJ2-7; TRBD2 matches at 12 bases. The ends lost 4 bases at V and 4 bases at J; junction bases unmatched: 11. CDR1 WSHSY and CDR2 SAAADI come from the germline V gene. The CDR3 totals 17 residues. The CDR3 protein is CASSAGLAGSWGYEQYF. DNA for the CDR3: TGCGCCAGCAGTGCCGGACTAGCGGGATCTTGGGGATACGAGCAGTACTTC.

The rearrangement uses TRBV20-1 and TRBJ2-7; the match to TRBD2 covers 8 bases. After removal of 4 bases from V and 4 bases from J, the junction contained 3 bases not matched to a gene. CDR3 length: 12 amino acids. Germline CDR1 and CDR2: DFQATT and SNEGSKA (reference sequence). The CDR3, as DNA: TGCAGTGCTAAGAAGCGGGGGTACGAGCAGTACTTC. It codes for CSAKKRGYEQYF.

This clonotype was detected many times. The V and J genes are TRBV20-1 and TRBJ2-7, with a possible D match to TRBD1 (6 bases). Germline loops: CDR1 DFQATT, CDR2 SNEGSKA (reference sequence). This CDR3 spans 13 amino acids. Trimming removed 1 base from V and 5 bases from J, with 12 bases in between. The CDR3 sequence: CSARAPRGHEQYF. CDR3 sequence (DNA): TGCAGTGCTAGAGCTCCCAGGGGCCACGAGCAGTACTTC.

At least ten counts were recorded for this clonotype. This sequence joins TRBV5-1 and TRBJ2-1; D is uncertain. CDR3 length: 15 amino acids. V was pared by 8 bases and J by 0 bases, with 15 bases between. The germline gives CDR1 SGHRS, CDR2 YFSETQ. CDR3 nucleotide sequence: TGCGCCAGTTGTTCGACCTCTAGCTCCTACAATGAGCAGTTCTTC. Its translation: CASCSTSSSYNEQFF.

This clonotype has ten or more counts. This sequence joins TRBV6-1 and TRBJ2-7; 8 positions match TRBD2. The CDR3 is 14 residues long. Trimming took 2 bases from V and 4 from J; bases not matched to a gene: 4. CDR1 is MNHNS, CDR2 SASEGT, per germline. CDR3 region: CASSELAGVYEQYF. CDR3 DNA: TGTGCCAGCAGTGAACTAGCGGGTGTATACGAGCAGTACTTC.

The CDR3 DNA follows: TGTGCCAGCAGCTCCCGAGGCCCCGAAGAGCAGTACTTC. Translation: CASSSRGPEEQYF. The V and J genes are TRBV7-9 and TRBJ2-7, with D hard to call. The V end was cut by 4 bases, the J end by 7 bases, with 14 bases between. CDR1 is SEHNR and CDR2 is FQNEAQ in the germline V gene (reference sequence). The CDR3 extends over 13 amino acids.

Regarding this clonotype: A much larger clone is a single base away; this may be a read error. The CDR3 sequence: CSARDYAEVNAGELFF. CDR3 DNA sequence: TGCAGTGCTAGAGACTATGCGGAGGTGAACGCCGGGGAGCTGTTTTTT. V and J are TRBV20-1 and TRBJ2-2; D is possibly TRBD2 (5 bases). This CDR3 is 16 amino acids long. Germline V gene lookup returns CDR1 DFQATT and CDR2 SNEGSKA (reference sequence).

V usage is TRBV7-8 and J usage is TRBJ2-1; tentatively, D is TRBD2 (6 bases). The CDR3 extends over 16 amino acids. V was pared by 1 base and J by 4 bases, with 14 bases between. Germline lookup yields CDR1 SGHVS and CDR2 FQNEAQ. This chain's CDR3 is CASSLGDSAGYNEQFF. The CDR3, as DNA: TGTGCCAGCAGCTTAGGGGACTCCGCAGGGTACAATGAGCAGTTCTTC.

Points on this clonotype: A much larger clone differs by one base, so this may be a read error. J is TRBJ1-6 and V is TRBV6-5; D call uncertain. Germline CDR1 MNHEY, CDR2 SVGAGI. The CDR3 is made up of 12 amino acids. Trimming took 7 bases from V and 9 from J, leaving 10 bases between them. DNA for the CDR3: TGTGCCAGCAAGGTGTCGGGTTCACCCCTCCACTTT. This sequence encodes CASKVSGSPLHF.

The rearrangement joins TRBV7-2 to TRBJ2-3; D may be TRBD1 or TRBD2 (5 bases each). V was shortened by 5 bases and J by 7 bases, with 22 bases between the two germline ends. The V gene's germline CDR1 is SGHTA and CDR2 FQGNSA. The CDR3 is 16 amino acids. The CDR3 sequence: CASSLSLGGSVHTQYF. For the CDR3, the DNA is TGTGCCAGCAGCCTCTCGCTTGGGGGTAGCGTACATACGCAGTATTTT.

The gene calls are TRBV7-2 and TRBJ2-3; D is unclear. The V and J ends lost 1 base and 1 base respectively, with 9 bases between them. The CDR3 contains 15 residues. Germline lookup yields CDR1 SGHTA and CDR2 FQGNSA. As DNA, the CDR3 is TGTGCCAGCAGCTTAGGGCCAGGAGGCACAGATACGCAGTATTTT. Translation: CASSLGPGGTDTQYF.

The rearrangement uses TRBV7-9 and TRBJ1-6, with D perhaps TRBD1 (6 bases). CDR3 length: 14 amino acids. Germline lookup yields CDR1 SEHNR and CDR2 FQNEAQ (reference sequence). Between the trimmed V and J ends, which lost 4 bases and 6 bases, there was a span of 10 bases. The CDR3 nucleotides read TGTGCCAGCAGCTCACAGGGTGGTAATTCACCCCTCCACTTT. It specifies CASSSQGGNSPLHF.

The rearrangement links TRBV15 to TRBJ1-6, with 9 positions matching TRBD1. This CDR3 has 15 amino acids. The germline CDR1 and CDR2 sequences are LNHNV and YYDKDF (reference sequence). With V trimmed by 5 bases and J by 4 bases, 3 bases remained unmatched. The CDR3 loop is CATSGTGMYNSPLHF. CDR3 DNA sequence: TGTGCCACCAGCGGGACAGGGATGTATAATTCACCCCTCCACTTT.

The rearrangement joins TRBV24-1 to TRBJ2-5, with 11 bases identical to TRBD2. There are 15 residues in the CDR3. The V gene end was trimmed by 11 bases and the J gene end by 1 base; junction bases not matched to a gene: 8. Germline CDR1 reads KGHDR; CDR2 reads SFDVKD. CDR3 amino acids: CAIPGLAVFQETQYF. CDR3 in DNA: TGTGCCATTCCGGGACTAGCGGTGTTCCAAGAGACCCAGTACTTC.